Below are 12 T cell receptor beta chains sequenced from a single sample in a study of T cell repertoires in cytomegalovirus infection. From the reads, TCRdb called clonotypes with MiXCR, one entry per CDR3 protein. The table shows around 550,000 distinct CDR3 sequences, with around 27% occurring only once. The sample consisted of PBMCs. Receptors originate from a human donor in good health (CMV status not recorded). Some clones in this sample may be carry-over from other donors' samples.

The gene calls are TRBV19 and TRBJ1-1; D not certain. This CDR3 spans 14 amino acids. Per the germline V gene, CDR1 is LNHDA and CDR2 is SQIVND (reference sequence). V was pared by 6 bases and J by 10 bases, with 21 bases between. In nucleotides, the CDR3 is TGTGCCAGTAGAGAGCCCGGGCACATAAATGGAGCTTTCTTT. Its protein product is CASREPGHINGAFF.

This clonotype was counted only a few times. CDR3 DNA sequence: TGTGCCAGCTCACTCGGACTAGCAGGAAACTACGAGCAGTACTTC. This codes for CASSLGLAGNYEQYF. This chain links TRBV18 with TRBJ2-7, with 8 nucleotides matching TRBD2. Germline CDR1 is KGHSH and CDR2 is LQKENI. The trim removed 4 bases at V and 3 bases at J, leaving 8 bases unmatched. This CDR3 has 15 amino acids.

The V gene is TRBV12-3 or TRBV12-4, the J gene TRBJ1-2; D remains unclear. The V and J ends lost 3 bases and 8 bases respectively, with 25 bases between them. The CDR3 covers 17 residues. CDR3 coding DNA: TGTGCCAGCAGTTTCGAACAGATCGAAGGGCGATCCGAGGGCTACACCTTC. Residues: CASSFEQIEGRSEGYTF.

CDR3 sequence reads: CASRLGLAGRYEQYF. The DNA of the CDR3 is TGTGCCAGCAGATTGGGACTAGCGGGACGATACGAGCAGTACTTC. The rearrangement links TRBV6-2 or TRBV6-3 to TRBJ2-7, with 13 bases matching TRBD2. This CDR3 comprises 15 residues. Germline V lookup: CDR1 MNHEY, CDR2 SVGEGT. J was trimmed by 4 bases and V by 6 bases; bases with no gene match: 6.

This clonotype occurred a few times. The genes are TRBV12-3 or TRBV12-4 and TRBJ2-3, with 13 bases identical to TRBD2. V shed 6 bases and J 0 bases; nucleotides not matched to a gene: 3. The CDR3 is made up of 16 amino acids. The CDR3 nucleotides read TGTGCCAGCAGCGGACTAGCGGGAGTAAGCACAGATACGCAGTATTTT. Protein product: CASSGLAGVSTDTQYF.

This clonotype was counted ten times or more. The chain couples TRBV12-3 or TRBV12-4 to TRBJ1-3; unclear D gene. This CDR3 is 14 amino acids long. Trimming removed 7 bases from V and 1 base from J, with 11 bases in between. CDR3: CASIKGSSGNTIYF. In DNA form, the CDR3 reads TGTGCCAGCATCAAAGGCTCTTCTGGAAACACCATATATTTT.

This clonotype was detected a few times. This chain links TRBV12-3 or TRBV12-4 with TRBJ2-3; D is undetermined. This CDR3 has 13 residues. Trimming took 6 bases from V and 6 from J, leaving 13 bases between them. DNA of the CDR3: TGTGCCAGCAGACCATCATACAGTGATACGCAGTATTTT. It specifies CASRPSYSDTQYF.

This clonotype showed up just a few times. V and J are TRBV9 and TRBJ2-1, with 7 bases aligning to TRBD2. V lost 4 bases, J lost 4 bases, and 11 bases stayed unmatched. CDR3 length: 16 amino acids. Germline V gene lookup returns CDR1 SGDLS and CDR2 YYNGEE. CDR3 nucleotide sequence: TGTGCCAGCAGCAAATCTTGGCTAGCGGTATACAATGAGCAGTTCTTC. Residues: CASSKSWLAVYNEQFF.

The CDR3 region is CASMWRVTDTQYF. Written as DNA, the CDR3 is TGTGCCAGCATGTGGAGGGTAACAGATACGCAGTATTTT. The J gene is TRBJ2-3, the V gene TRBV7-2; possible D gene TRBD2, 6 bases. This CDR3 contains 13 residues. Trimming left V 7 bases short and J 3 bases short, with 11 bases between. The germline V gene has CDR1 SGHTA and CDR2 FQGNSA.

This clonotype was counted many times. The chain couples TRBV7-2 to TRBJ2-1; TRBD2 matches at 7 bases. CDR3 size: 14 residues. The J segment lost 8 bases and the V segment lost 0 bases, leaving 4 bases of the junction unmatched. Germline lookup yields CDR1 SGHTA and CDR2 FQGNSA. CDR3 nucleotides: TGTGCCAGCAGCTTAGCGACTAGCAACCATGAGCAGTTCTTC. Amino acids: CASSLATSNHEQFF.

This clonotype has just a few counts. The chain joins TRBV30 to TRBJ1-2; D is undetermined. CDR3 size: 12 residues. Germline CDR1 GTSNPN, CDR2 SVGIG (reference sequence). The V and J ends lost 0 bases and 1 base respectively, with 3 bases between them. CDR3: CAWSVRNYGYTF. In DNA, the CDR3 is TGTGCCTGGAGTGTACGTAACTATGGCTACACCTTC.

This clonotype was detected only a few times. V is TRBV7-9 and J is TRBJ2-7; TRBD2 agrees at 11 bases. J lost 3 bases, V lost 5 bases, and 3 bases had no gene match. The CDR3 has 14 amino acids. Per germline, CDR1 SEHNR and CDR2 FQNEAQ (reference sequence). CDR3 nucleotides: TGTGCCAGCAGCACCGGGACTAGCGGCTACGAGCAGTACTTC. This gives the protein CASSTGTSGYEQYF.